The rows below give T cell receptor beta chains drawn from one sample of a study of CXCR3-negative and CXCR3-positive naive CD8 T cells. TCRdb reprocessed the 5' RACE reads and stores each CDR3 protein as one record, lacking DNA. The sample data list 80,000 to 100,000 distinct CDR3 sequences. The sequencing input was naive CXCR3+ CD8+ T cells from blood. The origin of the receptors is a human donor in good health. Some clones in this sample may be carry-over from other donors' samples. CDR3s include the opening cysteine and the closing phenylalanine or tryptophan.

TRBJ2-1 TRBV4-3 18 CASSQVLPRDSRYNEQFF
TRBJ2-2 TRBV6-1 12 CASSEFSWELFF
TRBJ1-2 TRBV4-3 16 CASSQWPESVTNGYTF
TRBJ2-2 TRBV6-2/TRBV6-3 12 CASSYGDLWLFF
TRBJ1-5 TRBV27 13 CAISLGRNQPQHF
TRBJ2-7 TRBV5-5 14 CASSAGQTRYEQYF
TRBJ1-1 TRBV12-3/TRBV12-4 12 CASRGGPPEAFF
TRBJ2-2 TRBV4-1 15 CASSQEKAYTGELFF
TRBJ2-7 TRBV10-3 15 CAISETTANSYEQYF
TRBJ2-7 TRBV5-1 14 CASSPKGGPYEQYF
TRBJ2-3 TRBV7-9 15 CASSAGLQVPDTQYF
TRBJ2-5 TRBV12-3/TRBV12-4 15 CASSINRGAEETQYF
TRBJ2-1 TRBV9 15 CASSVRLAEINEQFF
TRBJ2-1 TRBV5-1 15 CASSLIGGKRYEQFF
TRBJ1-1 TRBV7-8 16 CASSLLGPALDTEAFF
TRBJ1-1 TRBV12-3/TRBV12-4 14 CASSRTAWNTEAFF
TRBJ2-5 TRBV28 13 CASAEVDQETQYF
TRBJ2-3 TRBV6-5 16 CASSYSLIGRTDTQYF
TRBJ2-5 TRBV11-3 16 CASSTGTSGSEETQYF
TRBJ2-7 TRBV14 13 CASSQAPGNEQYF
TRBJ2-7 TRBV7-2 16 CASSEGLAGGLVEQYF
TRBJ2-7 TRBV20-1 14 CSLTPLAGTYEQYF
TRBJ1-5 TRBV28 14 CASSYGTGHQPQHF
TRBJ2-2 TRBV7-6 16 CASSLFRREALGELFF
TRBJ2-7 TRBV3-1 15 CASSRPGQGRYEQYF
TRBJ1-2 TRBV28 14 CASSFETGEYGYTF
TRBJ2-5 TRBV3-1 14 CASSQGLGAETQYF
TRBJ2-2 TRBV3-1 16 CASSQDTTKRAGELFF
TRBJ1-2 TRBV12-3/TRBV12-4 13 CASSLRGGNGYTF
TRBJ2-1 TRBV4-3 18 CASSPRAGIAGEGNEQFF
TRBJ2-3 TRBV13 16 CASTSIAGDVTDTQYF
TRBJ1-5 TRBV27 14 CASSWGTENQPQHF
TRBJ1-1 TRBV19 13 CASSILVNTEAFF
TRBJ1-1 TRBV12-3/TRBV12-4 12 CASRNGGTEAFF
TRBJ1-5 TRBV12-3/TRBV12-4 16 CASSPPGQGVEQPQHF
TRBJ1-2 TRBV29-1 12 CSVKTATLGYTF
TRBJ2-5 TRBV6-5 17 CASSYFGTSGEQETQYF
TRBJ2-3 TRBV10-3 17 CAISESPGGSGSDTQYF
TRBJ2-7 TRBV28 14 CASRGFIGPYEQYF
TRBJ1-6 TRBV28 18 CASSLTGNRQALNSPLHF
TRBJ2-5 TRBV4-1 14 CASSQEKSSETQYF
TRBJ1-2 TRBV29-1 12 CSGITGAGGYTF
TRBJ2-7 TRBV28 17 CASSFPWLAGATYEQYF
TRBJ2-7 TRBV9 16 CASSGRTRETDYEQYF
TRBJ2-3 TRBV14 17 CASSPFPGREDTDTQYF
TRBJ1-1 TRBV7-9 16 CASSLADRGLGTEAFF
TRBJ2-1 TRBV12-3/TRBV12-4 11 CASSLADEQFF
TRBJ2-3 TRBV6-1 15 CASSERGYLTDTQYF